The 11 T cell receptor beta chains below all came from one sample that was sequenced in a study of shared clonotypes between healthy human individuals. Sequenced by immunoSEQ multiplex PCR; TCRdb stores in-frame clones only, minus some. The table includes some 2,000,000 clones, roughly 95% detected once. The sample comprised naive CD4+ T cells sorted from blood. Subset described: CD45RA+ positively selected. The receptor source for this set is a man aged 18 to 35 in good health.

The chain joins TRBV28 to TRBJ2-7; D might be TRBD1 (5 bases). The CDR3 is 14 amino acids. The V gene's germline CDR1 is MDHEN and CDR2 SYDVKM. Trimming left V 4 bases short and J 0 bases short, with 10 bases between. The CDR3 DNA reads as TGTGCCAGCAGTTCCAGGGTTTCCTCCTACGAGCAGTACTTC. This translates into CASSSRVSSYEQYF.

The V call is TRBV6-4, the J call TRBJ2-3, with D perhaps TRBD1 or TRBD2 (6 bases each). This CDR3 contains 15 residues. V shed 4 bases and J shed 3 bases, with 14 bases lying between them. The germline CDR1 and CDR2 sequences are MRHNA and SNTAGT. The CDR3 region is CASSVLGGGTDTQYF. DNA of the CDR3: TGTGCCAGCAGTGTCTTGGGGGGCGGGACAGATACGCAGTATTTT.

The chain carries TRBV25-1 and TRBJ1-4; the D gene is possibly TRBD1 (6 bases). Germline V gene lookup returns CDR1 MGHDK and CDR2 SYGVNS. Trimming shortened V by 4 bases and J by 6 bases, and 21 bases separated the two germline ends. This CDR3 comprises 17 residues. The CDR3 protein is CASSAGQGTPVDEKLFF. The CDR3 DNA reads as TGTGCCAGCAGTGCTGGTCAAGGGACACCGGTAGATGAAAAACTGTTTTTT.

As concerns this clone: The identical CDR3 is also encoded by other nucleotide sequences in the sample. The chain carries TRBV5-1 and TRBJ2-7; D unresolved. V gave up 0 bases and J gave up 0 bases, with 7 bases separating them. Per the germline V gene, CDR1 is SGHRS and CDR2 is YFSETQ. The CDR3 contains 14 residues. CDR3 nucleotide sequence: TGCGCCAGCAGCTTGGACACGTCCTCCTACGAGCAGTACTTC. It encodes CASSLDTSSYEQYF.

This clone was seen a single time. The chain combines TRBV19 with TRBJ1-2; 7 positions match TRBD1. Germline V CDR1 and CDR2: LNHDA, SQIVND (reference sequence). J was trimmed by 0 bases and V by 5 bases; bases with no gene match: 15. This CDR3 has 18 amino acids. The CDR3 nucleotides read TGTGCCAGTAGTCCTTCCAGGGGGGCCATCACGACTAACTATGGCTACACCTTC. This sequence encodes CASSPSRGAITTNYGYTF.

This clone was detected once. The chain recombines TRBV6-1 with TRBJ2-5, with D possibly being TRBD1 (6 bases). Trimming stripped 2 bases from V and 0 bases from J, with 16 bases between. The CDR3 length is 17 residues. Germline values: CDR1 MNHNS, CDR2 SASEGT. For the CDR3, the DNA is TGTGCCAGCAGTGAAACGGCAGGGGCGAACTACCAAGAGACCCAGTACTTC. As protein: CASSETAGANYQETQYF.

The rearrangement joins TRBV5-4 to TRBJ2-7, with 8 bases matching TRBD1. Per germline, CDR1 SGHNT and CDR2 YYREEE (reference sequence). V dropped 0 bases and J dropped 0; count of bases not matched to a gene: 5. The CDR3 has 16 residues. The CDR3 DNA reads TGTGCCAGCAGCTTGGCAGGGGGCACCTACTCCTACGAGCAGTACTTC. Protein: CASSLAGGTYSYEQYF.

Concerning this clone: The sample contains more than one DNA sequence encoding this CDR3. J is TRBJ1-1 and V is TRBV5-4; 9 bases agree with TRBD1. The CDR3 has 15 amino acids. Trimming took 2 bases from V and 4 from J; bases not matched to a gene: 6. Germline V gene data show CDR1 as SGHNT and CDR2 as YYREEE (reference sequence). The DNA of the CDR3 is TGTGCCAGCAGCTTAGGACAGGGGTGGGGCACTGAAGCTTTCTTT. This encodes CASSLGQGWGTEAFF.

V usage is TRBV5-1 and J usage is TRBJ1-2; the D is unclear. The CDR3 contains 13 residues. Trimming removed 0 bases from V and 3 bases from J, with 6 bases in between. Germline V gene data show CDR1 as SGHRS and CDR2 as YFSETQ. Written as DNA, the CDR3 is TGCGCCAGCAGCTTGGAAGCTTACTATGGCTACACCTTC. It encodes CASSLEAYYGYTF.

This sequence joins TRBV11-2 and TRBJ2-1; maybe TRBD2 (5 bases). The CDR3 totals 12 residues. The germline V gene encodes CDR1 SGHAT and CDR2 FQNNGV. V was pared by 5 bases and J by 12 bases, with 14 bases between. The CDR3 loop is CASSPRKSGQFF. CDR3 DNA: TGTGCCAGCAGCCCCCGGAAAAGCGGGCAGTTCTTC.

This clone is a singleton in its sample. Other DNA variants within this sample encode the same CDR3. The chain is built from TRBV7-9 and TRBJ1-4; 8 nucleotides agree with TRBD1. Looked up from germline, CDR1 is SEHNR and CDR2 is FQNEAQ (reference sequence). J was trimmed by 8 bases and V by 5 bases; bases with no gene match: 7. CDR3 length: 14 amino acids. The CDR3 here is CASSPGQGREKLFF. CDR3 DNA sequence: TGTGCCAGCAGCCCCGGACAGGGTAGAGAAAAACTGTTTTTT. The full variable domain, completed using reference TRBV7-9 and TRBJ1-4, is DTGVSQNPRHKITKRGQNVTFRCDPISEHNRLYWYRQTLGQGPEFLTYFQNEAQLEKSRLLSDRFSAERPKGSFSTLEIQRTEQGDSAMYLCASSPGQGREKLFFGSGTQLSVL.